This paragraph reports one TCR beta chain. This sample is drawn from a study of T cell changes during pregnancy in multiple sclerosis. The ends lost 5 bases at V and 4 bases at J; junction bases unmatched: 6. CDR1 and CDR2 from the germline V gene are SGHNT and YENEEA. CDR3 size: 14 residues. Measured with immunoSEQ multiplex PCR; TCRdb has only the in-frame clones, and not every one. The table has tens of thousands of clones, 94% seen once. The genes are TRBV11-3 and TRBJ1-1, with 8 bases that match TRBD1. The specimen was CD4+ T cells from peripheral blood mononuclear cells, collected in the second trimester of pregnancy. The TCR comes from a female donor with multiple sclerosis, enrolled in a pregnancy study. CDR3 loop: CASSGQGGVTEAFF. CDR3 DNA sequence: TGTGCCAGCAGCGGACAGGGCGGGGTCACTGAAGCTTTCTTT.